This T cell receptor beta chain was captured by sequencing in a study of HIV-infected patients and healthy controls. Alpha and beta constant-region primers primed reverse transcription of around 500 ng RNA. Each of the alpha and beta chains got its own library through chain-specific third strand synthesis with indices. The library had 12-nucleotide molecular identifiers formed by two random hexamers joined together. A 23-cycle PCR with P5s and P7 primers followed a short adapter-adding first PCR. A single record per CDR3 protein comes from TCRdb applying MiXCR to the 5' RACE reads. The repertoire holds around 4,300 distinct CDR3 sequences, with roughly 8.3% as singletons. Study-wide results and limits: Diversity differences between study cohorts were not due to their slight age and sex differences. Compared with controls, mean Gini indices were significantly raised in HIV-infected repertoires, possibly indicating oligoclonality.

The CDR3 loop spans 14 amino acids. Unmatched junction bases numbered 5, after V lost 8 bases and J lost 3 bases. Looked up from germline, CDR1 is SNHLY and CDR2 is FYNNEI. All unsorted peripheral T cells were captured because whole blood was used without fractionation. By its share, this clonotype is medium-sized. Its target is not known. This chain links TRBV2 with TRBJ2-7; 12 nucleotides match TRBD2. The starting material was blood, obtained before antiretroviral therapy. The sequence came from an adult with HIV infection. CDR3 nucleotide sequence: TGTGCCAGCCACCCGGGACTAGCGGGCTACGAGCAGTACTTC. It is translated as CASHPGLAGYEQYF.